Shown below are 20 T cell receptor beta chains from a single sample sequenced in a study of technical replicates of blood from several donors listed by TCRdb under 2017. Receptor amplification or capture employed the immunoSEQ multiplex PCR assay. TCRdb provides this immuneACCESS table in a form limited to in-frame rearrangements. Some clones are lacking; in checked studies, under half of them reflect an unresolved V gene, and why the rest are absent is not known. In all, the sample holds 70,000 to 95,000 clones, and roughly 94% of those were seen once. The ten most abundant clones make up 0.24% of the sample. What was sequenced was T cells isolated from PBMCs. All receptors derive from a human donor in good health.

This chain links TRBV28 with TRBJ2-1; 9 positions agree with TRBD1. V shed 6 bases, J shed 6 bases, and the junction held 12 bases outside the gene matches. Germline CDR1 reads MDHEN; CDR2 reads SYDVKM. CDR3 length: 16 amino acids. CDR3 sequence: CASSPIGTGSGNEQFF. The DNA of the CDR3 is TGTGCCAGCAGCCCCATCGGGACAGGGTCCGGCAATGAGCAGTTCTTC.

The chain couples TRBV9 to TRBJ2-3; tentatively, D is TRBD1 (5 bases). The germline gives CDR1 SGDLS, CDR2 YYNGEE. There are 16 residues in the CDR3. Deletions cut 2 bases from V and 1 base from J, with 14 bases between. As DNA, the CDR3 is TGTGCCAGCAGCGTTTCACTGCAGGGCGGCACAGATACGCAGTATTTT. The encoded protein is CASSVSLQGGTDTQYF.

J is TRBJ2-2 and V is TRBV4-1; 8 bases map to TRBD1. Germline assignment: CDR1 MGHRA and CDR2 YSYEKL. V lost 1 base, J lost 1 base, and 2 bases stayed unmatched. The CDR3 has 16 residues. The CDR3 is CASSQAGGLNTGELFF. The CDR3 DNA reads TGCGCCAGCAGCCAAGCAGGGGGCCTGAACACCGGGGAGCTGTTTTTT.

The chain has TRBV4-1 and TRBJ2-5; 9 positions agree with TRBD2. Judging by the DNA end, TRBJ2-7 fits better; the J call may be wrong. The germline CDR1 and CDR2 sequences are MGHRA and YSYEKL. The CDR3 has 13 amino acids. In nucleotides, the CDR3 is TGCGCCAGCAGCCCCCTAGCGGGATACGAGCAGTACTTC. It is translated as CASSPLAGYEQYF.

The chain couples TRBV10-3 to TRBJ2-2, with unresolved D. Germline V gene data show CDR1 as ENHRY and CDR2 as SYGVKD. V was trimmed by 4 bases and J by 6 bases, leaving 6 bases between them. CDR3 length equals 12 residues. CDR3 nucleotide sequence: TGTGCCATCAGTGTCTCCGCCGGGGAGCTGTTTTTT. Its protein is CAISVSAGELFF.

The chain joins TRBV5-1 to TRBJ1-1; 7 nucleotides match TRBD1. With V trimmed by 5 bases and J by 1 base, 5 bases remained unmatched. The CDR3 runs 14 residues. The germline V gene encodes CDR1 SGHRS and CDR2 YFSETQ. CDR3 bases: TGCGCCAGCAGGAGACAGGGAGGGAACACTGAAGCTTTCTTT. Amino acids: CASRRQGGNTEAFF.

This chain joins TRBV9 and TRBJ2-1; D may be TRBD1 (8 bases). Germline CDR1 and CDR2: SGDLS and YYNGEE. Trimming left V 4 bases short and J 4 bases short, with 18 bases between. The CDR3 has 16 amino acids. The CDR3 region is CASSPQGAGEYNEQFF. The CDR3 nucleotides read TGTGCCAGCAGCCCCCAGGGGGCGGGGGAGTACAATGAGCAGTTCTTC.

This chain connects TRBV2 to TRBJ2-6; 9 nucleotides match TRBD1. The V segment lost 6 bases and the J segment 0 bases; nucleotides outside the gene matches: 6. In germline, CDR1 is SNHLY, CDR2 FYNNEI. The CDR3 loop spans 17 amino acids. The CDR3 spells CASRRTGELSGANVLTF. The CDR3, as DNA: TGTGCCAGCAGACGGACAGGGGAACTCTCTGGGGCCAACGTCCTGACTTTC.

This clone has only one observation. V gene TRBV5-5 combines with J gene TRBJ1-5, with D possibly being TRBD1 (6 bases). V was clipped by 0 bases and J by 0 bases, with 7 bases between them. CDR1 SGHKS and CDR2 YYEKEE come from the germline V gene (reference sequence). CDR3 length: 15 residues. CDR3 protein: CASSLGRGSNQPQHF. The CDR3 DNA reads as TGTGCCAGCAGCTTGGGCAGGGGTAGCAATCAGCCCCAGCATTTT.

The chain recombines TRBV30 with TRBJ1-2; D may be TRBD1 (5 bases). Germline-derived CDR1 and CDR2 are GTSNPN and SVGIG (reference sequence). The CDR3 totals 11 residues. Deletions cut 2 bases from V and 7 bases from J, with 8 bases between. DNA of the CDR3: TGTGCCTGGAGTACAACAGGTGGCTACACCTTC. Its translation is CAWSTTGGYTF.

The chain carries TRBV4-1 and TRBJ2-7; D may be TRBD2 (7 bases). Germline CDR1 and CDR2: MGHRA and YSYEKL. Trimming stripped 1 base from V and 2 bases from J, with 18 bases between. There are 17 residues in the CDR3. CDR3: CASSQASWGGAAYEQYF. In DNA form, the CDR3 reads TGCGCCAGCAGCCAAGCGAGTTGGGGGGGGGCCGCCTACGAGCAGTACTTC.

Here the CDR3 reads CASSVETGRANYGYTF. CDR3 in DNA: TGTGCCAGCAGTGTAGAGACAGGGAGAGCTAACTATGGCTACACCTTC. This rearrangement joins TRBV2 to TRBJ1-2; 7 nucleotides match TRBD1. The CDR3 is 16 residues long. Losses at the gene ends were 4 bases for V and 0 bases for J; bases not matched to a gene: 8. Germline V gene sequence: CDR1 SNHLY, CDR2 FYNNEI. Using reference TRBV2 and TRBJ1-2 for the parts outside the CDR3, the full variable domain is EPEVTQTPSHQVTQMGQEVILRCVPISNHLYFYWYRQILGQKVEFLVSFYNNEISEKSEIFDDQFSVERPDGSNFTLKIRSTKLEDSAMYFCASSVETGRANYGYTFGSGTRLTVV.

The chain is built from TRBV6-4 and TRBJ2-1; D might be TRBD2 (6 bases). This CDR3 comprises 14 residues. With 6 bases removed from V and 6 bases from J, the gap between germline ends came to 15 bases. The germline gives CDR1 MRHNA, CDR2 SNTAGT. The CDR3: CASSHGGGGNEQFF. CDR3 DNA sequence: TGTGCCAGCAGCCACGGGGGTGGAGGCAATGAGCAGTTCTTC.

This CDR3 is CASSYMGPGANVLTF. The CDR3 nucleotides read TGTGCCAGCAGTTATATGGGGCCTGGGGCCAACGTCCTGACTTTC. The chain links TRBV6-5 to TRBJ2-6; a weak D match, TRBD1 (5 bases). The V end lost 3 bases, the J end lost 2 bases, and 8 bases lay between the germline ends. CDR1 MNHEY and CDR2 SVGAGI come from the germline V gene. This CDR3 has 15 residues.

This clone was recorded once. The V and J genes are TRBV5-6 and TRBJ2-1; 12 bases match TRBD2. The germline V gene encodes CDR1 SGHDT and CDR2 YYEEEE. There are 16 residues in the CDR3. V trimming: 4 bases; J trimming: 5 bases; junction bases outside the gene matches: 7. DNA for the CDR3: TGTGCCAGCAGCCTTCTAGGGACTAGCGGGCACAATGAGCAGTTCTTC. Amino acid sequence: CASSLLGTSGHNEQFF.

J is TRBJ2-1 and V is TRBV27; 10 bases line up with TRBD1. Germline-derived CDR1 and CDR2 are MNHEY and SMNVEV (reference sequence). The junction had 8 bases not matched to a gene; V was cut back by 6 bases and J by 6 bases. There are 15 residues in the CDR3. The DNA of the CDR3 is TGTGCCAGCAGGCAGACAGGGGGCGCTGGCAATGAGCAGTTCTTC. This sequence encodes CASRQTGGAGNEQFF.

The chain employs TRBV6-5 and TRBJ2-1, with TRBD2 matching over 7 bases. Germline CDR1 reads MNHEY; CDR2 reads SVGAGI. The trim removed 2 bases at V and 6 bases at J, leaving 7 bases unmatched. The CDR3 contains 15 residues. The CDR3 DNA sequence: TGTGCCAGCAGTTACGGCGGGAGCTCTACCAATGAGCAGTTCTTC. Its translation is CASSYGGSSTNEQFF.

This chain uses TRBV5-6 with TRBJ1-5; TRBD1 might be the D (5 bases). CDR1 SGHDT and CDR2 YYEEEE come from the germline V gene. V was trimmed by 4 bases and J by 4 bases, leaving 15 bases between them. The CDR3 extends over 15 amino acids. CDR3 protein: CASSAWGVRNQPQHF. The DNA for the CDR3 is TGTGCCAGCAGCGCCTGGGGGGTCCGAAATCAGCCCCAGCATTTT.

The gene calls are TRBV11-2 and TRBJ2-1; TRBD1 matches 7 bases. V lost 0 bases to trimming and J lost 14 bases; unmatched junction nucleotides: 10. Germline V lookup: CDR1 SGHAT, CDR2 FQNNGV. This CDR3 is built from 14 residues. In DNA, the CDR3 is TGTGCCAGCAGCTTAGATGGTTATGGGACAGAGGAGTTCTTC. It translates to CASSLDGYGTEEFF.

The chain links TRBV4-1 to TRBJ2-5; tentative D call: TRBD1 (5 bases). The CDR3 contains 14 residues. V was trimmed by 4 bases and J by 5 bases, leaving 14 bases between them. Per germline, CDR1 MGHRA and CDR2 YSYEKL. DNA of the CDR3: TGCGCCAGCAGCCGCCTGCAGGGTGGCGAGACCCAGTACTTC. It translates to CASSRLQGGETQYF.